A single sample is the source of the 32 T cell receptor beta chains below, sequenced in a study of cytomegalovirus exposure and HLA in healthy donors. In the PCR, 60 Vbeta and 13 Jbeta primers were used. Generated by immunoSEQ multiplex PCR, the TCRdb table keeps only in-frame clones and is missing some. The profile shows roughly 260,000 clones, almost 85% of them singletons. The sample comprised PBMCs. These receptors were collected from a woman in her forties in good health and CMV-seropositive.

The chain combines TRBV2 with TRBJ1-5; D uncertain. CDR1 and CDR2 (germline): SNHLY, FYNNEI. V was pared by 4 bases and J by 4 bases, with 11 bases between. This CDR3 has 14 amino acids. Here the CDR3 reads CASSAIQTNQPQHF. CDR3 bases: TGTGCCAGCAGTGCGATTCAGACAAATCAGCCCCAGCATTTT.

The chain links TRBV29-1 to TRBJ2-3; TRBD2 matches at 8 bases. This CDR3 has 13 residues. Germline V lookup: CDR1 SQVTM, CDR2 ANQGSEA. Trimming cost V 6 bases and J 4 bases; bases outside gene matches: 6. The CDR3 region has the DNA TGCAGCGTCGGGACTAGGGTCTCAGATACGCAGTATTTT. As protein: CSVGTRVSDTQYF.

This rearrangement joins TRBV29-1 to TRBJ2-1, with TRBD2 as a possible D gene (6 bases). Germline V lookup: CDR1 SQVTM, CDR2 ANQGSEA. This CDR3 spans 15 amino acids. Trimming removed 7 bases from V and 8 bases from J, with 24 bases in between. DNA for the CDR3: TGCAGCGGCGCCGGGTCTAGCGAACGGCAGGATGAGCAGTTCTTC. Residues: CSGAGSSERQDEQFF.

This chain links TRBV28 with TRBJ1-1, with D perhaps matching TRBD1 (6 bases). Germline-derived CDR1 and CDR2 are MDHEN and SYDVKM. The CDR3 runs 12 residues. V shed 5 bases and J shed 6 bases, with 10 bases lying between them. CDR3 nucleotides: TGTGCCAGCAGTCTCGGACAGTCTGAAGCTTTCTTT. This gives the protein CASSLGQSEAFF.

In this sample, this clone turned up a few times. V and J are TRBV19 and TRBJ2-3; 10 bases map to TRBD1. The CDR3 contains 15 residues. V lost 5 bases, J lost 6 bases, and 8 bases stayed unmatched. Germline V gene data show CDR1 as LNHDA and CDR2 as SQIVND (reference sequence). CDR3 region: CASSRPGQGTDTQYF. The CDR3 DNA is TGTGCCAGTAGTCGGCCGGGACAGGGGACGGATACGCAGTATTTT.

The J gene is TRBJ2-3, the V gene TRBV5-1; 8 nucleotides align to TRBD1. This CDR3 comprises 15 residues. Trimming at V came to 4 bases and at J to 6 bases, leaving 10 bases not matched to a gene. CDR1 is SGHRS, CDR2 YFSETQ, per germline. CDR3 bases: TGCGCCAGCAGCGCGGGACAGGCCTATTGGGATACGCAGTATTTT. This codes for CASSAGQAYWDTQYF.

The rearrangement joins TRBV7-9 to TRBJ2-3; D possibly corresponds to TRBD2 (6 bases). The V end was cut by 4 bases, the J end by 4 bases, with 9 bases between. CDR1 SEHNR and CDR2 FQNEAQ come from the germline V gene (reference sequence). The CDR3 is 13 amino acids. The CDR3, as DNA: TGTGCCAGCAGCTGGACGGGGGCAGATACGCAGTATTTT. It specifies CASSWTGADTQYF.

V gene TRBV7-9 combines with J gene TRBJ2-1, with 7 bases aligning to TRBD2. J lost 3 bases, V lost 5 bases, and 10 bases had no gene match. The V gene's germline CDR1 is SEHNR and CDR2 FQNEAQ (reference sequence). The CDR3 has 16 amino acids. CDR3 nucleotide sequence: TGTGCCAGCAGCCCCCAAACTAGCGCTCGCTACAATGAGCAGTTCTTC. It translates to CASSPQTSARYNEQFF.

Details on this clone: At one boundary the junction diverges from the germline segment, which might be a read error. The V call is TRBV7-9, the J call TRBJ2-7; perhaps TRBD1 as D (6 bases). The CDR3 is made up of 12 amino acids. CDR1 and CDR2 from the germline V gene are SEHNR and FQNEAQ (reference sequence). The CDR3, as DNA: TGTTCCAGCAGCTTACACAGGGAAGAGCAGTACTTC. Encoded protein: CSSSLHREEQYF.

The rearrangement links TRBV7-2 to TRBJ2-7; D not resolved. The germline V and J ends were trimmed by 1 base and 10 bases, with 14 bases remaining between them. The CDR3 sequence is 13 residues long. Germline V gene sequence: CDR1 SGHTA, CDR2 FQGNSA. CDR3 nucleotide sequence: TGTGCCAGCAGCTTAGATAATCCGAGCCTTCAGTACTTC. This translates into CASSLDNPSLQYF.

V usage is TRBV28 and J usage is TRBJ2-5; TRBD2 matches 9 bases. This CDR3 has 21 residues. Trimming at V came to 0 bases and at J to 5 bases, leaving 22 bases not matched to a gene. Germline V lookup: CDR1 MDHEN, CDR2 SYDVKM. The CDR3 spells CASSLWLSSSAGREGRETQYF. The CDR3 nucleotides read TGTGCCAGCAGTTTATGGTTATCCTCCAGCGCTGGGCGGGAGGGCCGGGAGACCCAGTACTTC.

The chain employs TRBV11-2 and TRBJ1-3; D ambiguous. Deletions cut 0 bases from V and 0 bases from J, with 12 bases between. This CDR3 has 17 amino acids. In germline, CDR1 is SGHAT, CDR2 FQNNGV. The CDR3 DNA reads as TGTGCCAGCAGCTTAGAATCAGGACTTAGCTCTGGAAACACCATATATTTT. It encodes CASSLESGLSSGNTIYF.

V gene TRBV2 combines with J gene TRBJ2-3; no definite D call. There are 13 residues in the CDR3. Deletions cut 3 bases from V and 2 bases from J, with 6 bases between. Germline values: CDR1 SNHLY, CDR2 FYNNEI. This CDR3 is CASSEYYTDTQYF. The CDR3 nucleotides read TGTGCCAGCAGTGAGTACTACACAGATACGCAGTATTTT.

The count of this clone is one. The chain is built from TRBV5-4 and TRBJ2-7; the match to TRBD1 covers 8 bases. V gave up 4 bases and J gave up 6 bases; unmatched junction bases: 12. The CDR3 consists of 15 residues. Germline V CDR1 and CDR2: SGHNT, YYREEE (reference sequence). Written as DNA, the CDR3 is TGTGCCAGCAGCATCGACCAACAGGGGGGTGGCGAGCAGTACTTC. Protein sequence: CASSIDQQGGGEQYF. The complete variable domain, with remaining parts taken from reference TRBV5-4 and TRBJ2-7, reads ETGVTQSPTHLIKTRGQQVTLRCSSQSGHNTVSWYQQALGQGPQFIFQYYREEENGRGNFPPRFSGLQFPNYSSELNVNALELDDSALYLCASSIDQQGGGEQYFGPGTRLTVT.

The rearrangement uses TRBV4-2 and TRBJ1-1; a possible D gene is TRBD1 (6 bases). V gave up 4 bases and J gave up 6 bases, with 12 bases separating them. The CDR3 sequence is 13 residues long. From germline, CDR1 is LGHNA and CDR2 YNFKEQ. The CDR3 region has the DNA TGTGCCAGCAGCCTCGGACAGCTTCCTGAAGCTTTCTTT. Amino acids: CASSLGQLPEAFF.

The CDR3 DNA is TGTGCCAGCAGTTTGGGGGGGACCTATGGCTACACCTTC. Its protein is CASSLGGTYGYTF. The chain recombines TRBV28 with TRBJ1-2, with D perhaps TRBD1 (5 bases). There are 13 residues in the CDR3. V lost 3 bases, J lost 4 bases, and 9 bases lay in between. Germline V gene lookup returns CDR1 MDHEN and CDR2 SYDVKM.

CDR3 amino acids: CASSLGGQGRVTNNEQFF. The DNA of the CDR3 is TGTGCCAGCAGCTTAGGGGGACAGGGGAGGGTGACAAACAATGAGCAGTTCTTC. The chain joins TRBV7-9 to TRBJ2-1; 10 nucleotides match TRBD1. This CDR3 region has 18 residues. Losses at the gene ends were 1 base for V and 5 bases for J; bases not matched to a gene: 11. Germline V gene data show CDR1 as SEHNR and CDR2 as FQNEAQ (reference sequence). Complete variable domain (other parts from reference TRBV7-9 and TRBJ2-1): DTGVSQNPRHKITKRGQNVTFRCDPISEHNRLYWYRQTLGQGPEFLTYFQNEAQLEKSRLLSDRFSAERPKGSFSTLEIQRTEQGDSAMYLCASSLGGQGRVTNNEQFFGPGTRLTVL.

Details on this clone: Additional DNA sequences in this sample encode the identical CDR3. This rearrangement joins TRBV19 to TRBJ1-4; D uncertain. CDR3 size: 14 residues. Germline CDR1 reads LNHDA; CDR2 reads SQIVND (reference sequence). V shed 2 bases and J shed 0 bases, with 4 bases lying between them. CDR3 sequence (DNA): TGTGCCAGTAGTATATCTGCAACTAATGAAAAACTGTTTTTT. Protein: CASSISATNEKLFF. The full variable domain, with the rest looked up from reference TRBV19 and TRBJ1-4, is DGGITQSPKYLFRKEGQNVTLSCEQNLNHDAMYWYRQDPGQGLRLIYYSQIVNDFQKGDIAEGYSVSREKKESFPLTVTSAQKNPTAFYLCASSISATNEKLFFGSGTQLSVL.

The CDR3 loop reads CASSPRLDSYNEQFF. DNA of the CDR3: TGCGCCAGCAGCCCTAGACTAGACTCATACAATGAGCAGTTCTTC. The rearrangement uses TRBV4-3 and TRBJ2-1; a possible D gene is TRBD2 (6 bases). With 4 bases removed from V and 4 bases from J, the gap between germline ends came to 14 bases. This CDR3 has 15 amino acids. Per the germline V gene, CDR1 is LGHNA and CDR2 is YSLEER.

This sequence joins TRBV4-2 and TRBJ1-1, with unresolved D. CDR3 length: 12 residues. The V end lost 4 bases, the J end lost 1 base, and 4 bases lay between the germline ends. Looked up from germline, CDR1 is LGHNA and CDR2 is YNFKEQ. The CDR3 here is CASSPGNTEAFF. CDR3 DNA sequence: TGTGCCAGCAGCCCCGGGAACACTGAAGCTTTCTTT.

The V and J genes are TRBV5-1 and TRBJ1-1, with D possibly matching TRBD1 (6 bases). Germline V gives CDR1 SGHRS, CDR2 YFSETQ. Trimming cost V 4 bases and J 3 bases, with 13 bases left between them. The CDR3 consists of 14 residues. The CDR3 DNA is TGCGCCAGCAGCGGAAGGACAGCCGACACTGAAGCTTTCTTT. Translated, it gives CASSGRTADTEAFF. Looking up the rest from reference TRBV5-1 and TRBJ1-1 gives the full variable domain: KAGVTQTPRYLIKTRGQQVTLSCSPISGHRSVSWYQQTPGQGLQFLFEYFSETQRNKGNFPGRFSGRQFSNSRSEMNVSTLELGDSALYLCASSGRTADTEAFFGQGTRLTVV.

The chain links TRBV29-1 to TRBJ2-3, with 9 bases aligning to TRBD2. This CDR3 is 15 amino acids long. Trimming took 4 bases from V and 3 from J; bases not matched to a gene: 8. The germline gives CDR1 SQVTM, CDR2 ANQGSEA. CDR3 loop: CSVGREGIITDTQYF. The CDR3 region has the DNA TGCAGCGTTGGGCGGGAGGGCATTATAACAGATACGCAGTATTTT.

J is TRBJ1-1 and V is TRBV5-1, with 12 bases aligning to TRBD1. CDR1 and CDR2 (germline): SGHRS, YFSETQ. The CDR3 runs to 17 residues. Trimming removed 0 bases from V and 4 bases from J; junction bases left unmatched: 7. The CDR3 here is CASSLAGTGGGGTEAFF. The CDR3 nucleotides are TGCGCCAGCAGCTTGGCCGGGACAGGGGGCGGGGGCACTGAAGCTTTCTTT.

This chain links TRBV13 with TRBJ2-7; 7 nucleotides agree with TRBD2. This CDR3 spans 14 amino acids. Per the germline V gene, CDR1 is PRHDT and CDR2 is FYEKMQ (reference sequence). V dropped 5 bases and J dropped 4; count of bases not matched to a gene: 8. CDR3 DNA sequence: TGTGCCAGCAGCACTCGGGAGGATGTTTACGAGCAGTACTTC. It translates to CASSTREDVYEQYF. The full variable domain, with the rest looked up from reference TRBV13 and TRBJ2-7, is AAGVIQSPRHLIKEKRETATLKCYPIPRHDTVYWYQQGPGQDPQFLISFYEKMQSDKGSIPDRFSAQQFSDYHSELNMSSLELGDSALYFCASSTREDVYEQYFGPGTRLTVT.

This chain's CDR3 is CASSVAAGGTDTQYF. In nucleotides, the CDR3 is TGTGCCAGCAGCGTAGCGGCAGGGGGCACAGATACGCAGTATTTT. V and J are TRBV9 and TRBJ2-3; perhaps TRBD1 as D (6 bases). The CDR3 spans 15 residues. The germline V and J ends were trimmed by 0 bases and 1 base, with 9 bases remaining between them. CDR1 and CDR2 from the germline V gene are SGDLS and YYNGEE.

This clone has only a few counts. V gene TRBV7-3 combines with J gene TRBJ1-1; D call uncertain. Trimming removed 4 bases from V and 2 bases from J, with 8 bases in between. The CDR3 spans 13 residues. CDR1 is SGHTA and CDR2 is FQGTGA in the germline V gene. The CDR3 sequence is CASSWEGNTEAFF. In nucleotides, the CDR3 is TGTGCCAGCAGCTGGGAGGGAAACACTGAAGCTTTCTTT.

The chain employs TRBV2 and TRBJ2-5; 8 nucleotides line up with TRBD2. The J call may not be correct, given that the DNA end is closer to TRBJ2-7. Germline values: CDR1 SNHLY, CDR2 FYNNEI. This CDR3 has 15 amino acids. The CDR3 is CASSERSGGAYEQYF. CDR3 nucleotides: TGTGCCAGCAGTGAACGAAGCGGGGGAGCCTACGAGCAGTACTTC.

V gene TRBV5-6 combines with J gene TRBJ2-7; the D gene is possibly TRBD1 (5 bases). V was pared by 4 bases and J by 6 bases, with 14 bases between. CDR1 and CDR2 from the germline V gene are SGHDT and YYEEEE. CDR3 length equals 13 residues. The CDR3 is CASSLDTQGEQYF. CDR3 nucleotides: TGTGCCAGCAGCCTCGACACGCAGGGCGAGCAGTACTTC. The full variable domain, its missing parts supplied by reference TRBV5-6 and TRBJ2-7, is DAGVTQSPTHLIKTRGQQVTLRCSPKSGHDTVSWYQQALGQGPQFIFQYYEEEERQRGNFPDRFSGHQFPNYSSELNVNALLLGDSALYLCASSLDTQGEQYFGPGTRLTVT.

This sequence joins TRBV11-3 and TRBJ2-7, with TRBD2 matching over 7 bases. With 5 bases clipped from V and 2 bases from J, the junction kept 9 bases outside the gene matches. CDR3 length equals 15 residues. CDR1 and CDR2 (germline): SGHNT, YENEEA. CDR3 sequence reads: CASSRGAGVTYEQYF. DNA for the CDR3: TGTGCCAGCAGCCGAGGTGCGGGGGTAACCTACGAGCAGTACTTC.

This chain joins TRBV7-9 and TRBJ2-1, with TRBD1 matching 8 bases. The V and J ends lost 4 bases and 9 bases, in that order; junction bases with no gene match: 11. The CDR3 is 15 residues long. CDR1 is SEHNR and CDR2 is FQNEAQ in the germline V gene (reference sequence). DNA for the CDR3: TGTGCCAGCAGCTCCTCCAGGGGGCGTGGTGCTGAGCAGTTCTTC. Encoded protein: CASSSSRGRGAEQFF.

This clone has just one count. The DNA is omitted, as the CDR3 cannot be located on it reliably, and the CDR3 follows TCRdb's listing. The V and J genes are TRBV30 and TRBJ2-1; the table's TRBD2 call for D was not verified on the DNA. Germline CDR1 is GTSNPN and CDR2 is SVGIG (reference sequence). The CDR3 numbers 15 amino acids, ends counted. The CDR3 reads CAWSSAPGPGGEQFF.

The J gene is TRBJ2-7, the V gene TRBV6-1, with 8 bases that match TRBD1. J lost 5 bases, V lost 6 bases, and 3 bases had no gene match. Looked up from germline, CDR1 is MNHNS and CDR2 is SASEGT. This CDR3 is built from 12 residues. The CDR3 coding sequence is TGTGCCAGCAGGGCGACAGGGGACGAGCAGTACTTC. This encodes CASRATGDEQYF.